The source of this T cell receptor beta chain is a study of cytomegalovirus exposure and HLA in healthy donors. The CDR3 is 15 amino acids. V was pared by 1 base and J by 2 bases, with 5 bases of the junction left unmatched. The assay was immunoSEQ multiplex PCR, and TCRdb's table has in-frame clones only and misses some. The sample has approximately 260,000 clones; more than 75% are singletons. This clone was picked up one time. V is TRBV6-7 and J is TRBJ2-7; 7 bases align to TRBD2. TRBV6-7 is annotated as an ORF whose role is uncertain. The source is a woman aged 25 to 45 in good health and CMV-seropositive. Sequenced material: PBMCs. The CDR3 DNA sequence: TGTGCCAGCAGTTACTTACTAGCGCACACCTACGAGCAGTACTTC. It specifies CASSYLLAHTYEQYF.